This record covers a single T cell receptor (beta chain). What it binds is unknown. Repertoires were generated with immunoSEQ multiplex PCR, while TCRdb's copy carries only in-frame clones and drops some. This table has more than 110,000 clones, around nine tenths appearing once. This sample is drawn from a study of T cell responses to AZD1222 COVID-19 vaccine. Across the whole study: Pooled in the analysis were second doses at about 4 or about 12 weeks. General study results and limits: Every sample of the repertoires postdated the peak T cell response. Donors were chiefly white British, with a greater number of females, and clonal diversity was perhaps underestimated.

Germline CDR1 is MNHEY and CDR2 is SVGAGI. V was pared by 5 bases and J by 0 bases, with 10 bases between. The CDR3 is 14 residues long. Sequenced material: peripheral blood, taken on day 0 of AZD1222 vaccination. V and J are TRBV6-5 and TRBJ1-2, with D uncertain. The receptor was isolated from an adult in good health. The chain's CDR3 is CASSLGRPNYGYTF. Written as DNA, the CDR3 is TGTGCCAGCAGTCTGGGGAGACCTAACTATGGCTACACCTTC.